What follows are 3 T cell receptor beta chains derived from one specimen sequenced in a study of blood T cell repertoires in COVID-19. Some clones are missing from TCRdb's copy, which holds only in-frame ones; the method was immunoSEQ multiplex PCR. The top ten hold about a tenth of the sample, which has some 38,000 clones, roughly 80% seen once. Material: peripheral blood. These TCRs come from a man in his 60s in a cohort sampled during active COVID-19.

This sequence joins TRBV4-2 and TRBJ2-7; D call uncertain. Trimming pared 0 bases from V and 0 bases from J, leaving 12 bases between. This CDR3 is 16 amino acids long. The V gene's germline CDR1 is LGHNA and CDR2 YNFKEQ. The CDR3 DNA follows: TGTGCCAGCAGCCAAGACTTCGGTGTGAGCTCCTACGAGCAGTACTTC. It encodes CASSQDFGVSSYEQYF.

The rearrangement links TRBV10-3 to TRBJ2-3; TRBD2 agrees at 7 bases. This CDR3 is built from 15 residues. Germline CDR1 reads ENHRY; CDR2 reads SYGVKD. The ends lost 2 bases at V and 1 base at J; junction bases unmatched: 3. The chain's CDR3 is CAISEGLGGTDTQYF. The CDR3, as DNA: TGTGCCATCAGTGAGGGACTAGGGGGCACAGATACGCAGTATTTT.

The V and J genes are TRBV9 and TRBJ2-1; 9 bases are shared with TRBD2. V was pared by 3 bases and J by 2 bases, with 6 bases of the junction left unmatched. Germline V gene sequence: CDR1 SGDLS, CDR2 YYNGEE. The CDR3 sequence is 16 residues long. The CDR3 reads CASSASGGQTYNEQFF. The DNA of the CDR3 is TGTGCCAGCAGCGCCAGCGGGGGGCAAACCTACAATGAGCAGTTCTTC.